A single sample is the source of the 13 T cell receptor beta chains below, sequenced in a study of T cell repertoires in cytomegalovirus infection. These TCRs are of unknown antigen specificity. From the reads, TCRdb called clonotypes with MiXCR, one entry per CDR3 protein. This sample has hundreds of thousands of distinct CDR3 sequences; around 32% occur once, and the top ten carry roughly an eighth. The sample here was cultured CD8+ T cells from PBMCs, taken from culture after CMV antigen stimulation. The source is a human donor in good health (CMV status not recorded). Some clones in this sample may be carry-over from other donors' samples.

Ten or more counts support this clonotype. The rearrangement links TRBV7-2 to TRBJ2-7, with 10 bases that match TRBD1. This CDR3 is 15 amino acids long. Looked up from germline, CDR1 is SGHTA and CDR2 is FQGNSA. V lost 4 bases, J lost 4 bases, and 7 bases stayed unmatched. CDR3 residues: CASSSSWDRGYEQYF. For the CDR3, the DNA is TGTGCCAGCAGCTCCAGTTGGGACAGGGGTTACGAGCAGTACTTC.

The chain couples TRBV5-4 to TRBJ2-3; possible D gene TRBD1, 6 bases. V was clipped by 4 bases and J by 2 bases, with 17 bases between them. There are 16 residues in the CDR3. Per germline, CDR1 SGHNT and CDR2 YYREEE (reference sequence). CDR3: CASSPDSVAYTDTQYF. Written as DNA, the CDR3 is TGTGCCAGCAGCCCGGACAGTGTAGCGTACACAGATACGCAGTATTTT.

This CDR3 reads CASSFKGISPTTDTQYF. DNA for the CDR3: TGTGCCAGCAGTTTTAAGGGGATCTCGCCTACAACAGATACGCAGTATTTT. This chain uses TRBV27 with TRBJ2-3, with D tentatively TRBD1 (5 bases). Germline assignment: CDR1 MNHEY and CDR2 SMNVEV (reference sequence). The CDR3 consists of 17 residues. Trimming removed 3 bases at V and 3 bases at J, with 19 bases between.

The V and J genes are TRBV14 and TRBJ1-4; D possibly corresponds to TRBD1 (6 bases). This CDR3 has 15 amino acids. The V gene's germline CDR1 is SGHDN and CDR2 FVKESK. Trimming pared 4 bases from V and 8 bases from J, leaving 17 bases between. The CDR3 DNA is TGTGCCAGCAGCCCCCTCCGGGACATGGACGAAAAACTGTTTTTT. Translated, it gives CASSPLRDMDEKLFF.

This clonotype occurred many times. V and J are TRBV7-8 and TRBJ2-3; TRBD1 or TRBD2 may be the D gene (7 bases each). The germline CDR1 and CDR2 sequences are SGHVS and FQNEAQ. V lost 6 bases to trimming and J lost 5 bases, with 18 bases between them. The CDR3 totals 15 residues. For the CDR3, the DNA is TGTGCCAGCAGTACCCCAGGGGGGGCGAGAGATACGCAGTATTTT. This translates into CASSTPGGARDTQYF.

This clonotype was counted at least ten times. The chain has TRBV5-1 and TRBJ2-5, with a tentative D call TRBD1 (6 bases). The V end lost 4 bases, the J end lost 5 bases, and 12 bases lay between the germline ends. CDR3 size: 13 residues. Germline loops: CDR1 SGHRS, CDR2 YFSETQ. The CDR3 nucleotides read TGCGCCAGCAGCGTCACAGGGTTGGAGACCCAGTACTTC. Translation: CASSVTGLETQYF.

This clonotype was found once. The chain employs TRBV7-9 and TRBJ1-2, with a possible D match to TRBD1 (5 bases). The CDR3 sequence is 14 residues long. V shed 7 bases and J shed 1 base, with 13 bases lying between them. In germline, CDR1 is SEHNR, CDR2 FQNEAQ (reference sequence). The CDR3 DNA follows: TGTGCCAGCAACCGGGACCGAGTTAACTATGGCTACACCTTC. Translated: CASNRDRVNYGYTF.

V gene TRBV6-5 combines with J gene TRBJ2-2; D not certain. This CDR3 has 13 amino acids. Trimming removed 0 bases at V and 7 bases at J, with 6 bases between. CDR1 is MNHEY, CDR2 SVGAGI, per germline. CDR3 residues: CASSYSIVGELFF. CDR3 DNA sequence: TGTGCCAGCAGTTACTCCATAGTCGGGGAGCTGTTTTTT.

Comments on this clonotype: This may come from a read error, since a much larger clone is one base off. CDR3 sequence (DNA): TGTGCCAGCAGCTTTCGGCTAGTGGGGATTGGGGAGACCCAGTACTTC. It yields the protein CASSFRLVGIGETQYF. The V call is TRBV7-2, the J call TRBJ2-5; D not certain. The CDR3 contains 16 residues. Germline CDR1 reads SGHTA; CDR2 reads FQGNSA. The ends were cut back, 3 bases at V and 5 bases at J, with 19 bases in the middle.

In this sample, this clonotype turned up a few times. This sequence joins TRBV19 and TRBJ2-1, with 15 positions matching TRBD2. V lost 8 bases to trimming and J lost 3 bases; unmatched junction nucleotides: 5. Germline assignment: CDR1 LNHDA and CDR2 SQIVND (reference sequence). CDR3 length: 16 amino acids. The CDR3 DNA sequence: TGTGCCAGTGCAGGACTAGCGGGGGGGTACTACAATGAGCAGTTCTTC. Amino acid sequence: CASAGLAGGYYNEQFF.

This clonotype was found a few times. The chain employs TRBV10-1 and TRBJ1-1; unclear D gene. The CDR3 runs to 14 residues. The ends were cut back, 2 bases at V and 1 base at J, with 8 bases in the middle. CDR1 and CDR2 from the germline V gene are WNHNN and SYGVQD (reference sequence). DNA of the CDR3: TGCGCCAGCAGTGAGAACAGAAAGAACACTGAAGCTTTCTTT. This sequence encodes CASSENRKNTEAFF.

The table lists this clonotype with many counts. The gene calls are TRBV7-2 and TRBJ1-6; D is ambiguous. Germline values: CDR1 SGHTA, CDR2 FQGNSA. The CDR3 length is 13 residues. Trimming cost V 5 bases and J 5 bases, with 7 bases left between them. CDR3 protein: CASSVNHNSPLHF. The CDR3 nucleotides read TGTGCCAGCAGCGTAAACCATAATTCACCCCTCCACTTT.

This clonotype was counted many times. The J gene is TRBJ1-1, the V gene TRBV7-2; no clear D. Germline values: CDR1 SGHTA, CDR2 FQGNSA. The V gene lost 5 bases and the J gene lost 6 bases, with 10 bases spanning the gap. The CDR3 loop spans 12 amino acids. The DNA for the CDR3 is TGTGCCAGCAGCCCCACGACGGCTGAAGCTTTCTTT. Translating gives CASSPTTAEAFF.